The T cell receptor (beta chain) described here comes from a study of naive and memory T cell subsets. Findings and limits, study-wide: Potentially, T cell activation and differentiation skew this RNA-based measurement.

The CDR3 sequence is 15 residues long. From germline, CDR1 is SEHNR and CDR2 FQNEAQ (reference sequence). The germline V and J ends were trimmed by 7 bases and 3 bases, with 17 bases remaining between them. Amplification of ligated cDNA took four PCR rounds with SP2 and nested alpha and beta constant primers. TCRdb re-analysed the UMI-ligation and nested PCR reads in MiXCR, keeping a single row per CDR3 protein. The data hold 25,000 to 30,000 distinct CDR3 sequences, with roughly 5.2% observed a single time. This clonotype was seen more than once but under ten times. Antigen: not known. With a much larger clone just one base away, this may be a read error. An oligonucleotide containing a UMI was ligated to the 3' end of TCR cDNA.

Sequencing input: blood. This chain connects TRBV7-9 to TRBJ2-3; TRBD2 might be the D (7 bases). This TCR came from an adult in good health. CDR3 sequence reads: CASILGGGGTDTQYF. The CDR3 bases are TGTGCCAGCATCCTAGGGGGGGGAGGGACAGATACGCAGTATTTT. Full variable domain (missing parts from reference TRBV7-9 and TRBJ2-3): DTGVSQNPRHKITKRGQNVTFRCDPISEHNRLYWYRQTLGQGPEFLTYFQNEAQLEKSRLLSDRFSAERPKGSFSTLEIQRTEQGDSAMYLCASILGGGGTDTQYFGPGTRLTVL.